This TCR beta chain was profiled in a study of blood T cell repertoires in COVID-19. The Seattle site enrolled patients during active infection and followed them longitudinally. Libraries were prepared by immunoSEQ multiplex PCR; TCRdb keeps only in-frame clonotypes and omits some of them. The top ten clones hold roughly a tenth of a sample with 200,000 or so clones, 84% of them seen once. The receptor was derived from an elderly woman with COVID-19, enrolled during active disease. Sequencing was carried out using peripheral blood.

CDR3 protein: CASIPRASGGSNEQFF. In DNA form, the CDR3 reads TGTGCCAGCATCCCGAGGGCTAGCGGGGGGTCGAATGAGCAGTTCTTC. J is TRBJ2-1 and V is TRBV27; TRBD2 agrees at 11 bases. The CDR3 covers 16 residues. V was pared by 7 bases and J by 7 bases, with 12 bases of the junction left unmatched. Germline CDR1 MNHEY, CDR2 SMNVEV (reference sequence).